A selection of T cell receptor beta chains follows, all from one sample in a study of OX40 agonist ivuxolimab in advanced cancers. Produced via immunoSEQ multiplex PCR; TCRdb's table is partial and in-frame only. Of 80,000 to 95,000 clones in the sample, 87% were seen once. The specimen was CD4+ or CD8+ T cells sorted from blood, collected in a trial of the OX40 agonist ivuxolimab. These receptors all come from an adult with an advanced solid tumor such as melanoma, head and neck, liver or kidney cancer. Each CDR3 is given with its conserved first and last residue. A D gene is named only where the DNA matches it firmly. Clone size is not always given. Where it is, it says once, few, many or a class for expanded clones.

NA,TRBV7-9,TRBJ2-4,NA,CASTLGGGVTIQYF,TGTGCCAGCACCTTAGGAGGGGGAGTAACCATTCAGTACTTC
few,TRBV28,TRBJ2-1,NA,CASSLGLLGGDEQFF,TGTGCCAGCAGTTTAGGGTTACTGGGTGGGGATGAGCAGTTCTTC
NA,TRBV6-6,TRBJ1-3,NA,CASSIAGSSGNTIYF,TGTGCCAGCAGTATCGCAGGGAGCTCTGGAAACACCATATATTTT
NA,TRBV7-6,TRBJ2-7,TRBD1,CASSSTPGQGGEQYF,TGTGCCAGCAGCTCCACCCCGGGACAGGGGGGCGAGCAGTACTTC
NA,TRBV6-6,TRBJ1-5,NA,CASSPTSSQPQHF,TGTGCCAGCAGTCCCACATCCAGTCAGCCCCAGCATTTT
few,TRBV5-1,TRBJ1-2,NA,CASSRPGGSANGYTF,TGCGCCAGCAGCCGCCCGGGGGGGTCGGCCAATGGCTACACCTTC
NA,TRBV6-5,TRBJ2-7,NA,CASSYSIRAEQYF,TGTGCCAGCAGTTACTCGATTAGGGCAGAGCAGTACTTC
once,TRBV18,TRBJ2-3,NA,CASSPADTQYF,TGTGCCAGCTCACCGGCAGATACGCAGTATTTT
NA,TRBV7-3,TRBJ2-6,NA,CASSLTGSGANVLTF,TGTGCCAGCAGCTTAACTGGGTCAGGGGCCAACGTCCTGACTTTC
NA,TRBV7-9,TRBJ1-1,NA,CASSLEGMNTEAFF,TGTGCCAGCAGCTTAGAGGGCATGAACACTGAAGCTTTCTTT
NA,TRBV5-1,TRBJ2-3,NA,CASSLRQGPDTQYF,TGCGCCAGCAGCTTGCGGCAGGGGCCAGATACGCAGTATTTT
NA,TRBV5-1,TRBJ1-2,TRBD1,CASSPSDRPYYTF,TGCGCCAGCAGCCCCTCGGACAGGCCTTACTACACCTTC
NA,TRBV28,TRBJ1-2,NA,CASSFDVPGQSGYTF,TGTGCCAGCAGTTTTGATGTTCCTGGGCAGAGCGGCTACACCTTC
NA,TRBV28,TRBJ2-3,NA,CASRGSLATDTQYF,TGTGCCAGCAGAGGCTCTCTCGCCACAGATACGCAGTATTTT
NA,TRBV5-5,TRBJ2-3,NA,CASSPERRGTQYF,TGTGCCAGCAGCCCGGAGAGGAGGGGTACGCAGTATTTT
once,TRBV7-9,TRBJ1-2,NA,CASSLASRGKDSGYTF,TGTGCCAGCAGCTTAGCTTCCAGGGGCAAGGACTCGGGCTACACCTTC
NA,TRBV5-1,TRBJ2-2,NA,CASSLEPRDTGELFF,TGCGCCAGCAGCTTGGAACCCCGGGACACCGGGGAGCTGTTTTTT
NA,TRBV6-5,TRBJ1-5,TRBD1,CASRVDRGGQPQHF,TGTGCCAGCAGGGTGGACAGGGGCGGTCAGCCCCAGCATTTT
few,TRBV28,TRBJ1-2,TRBD1,CASSLIDRGRNGYTF,TGTGCCAGCAGTTTAATCGACAGGGGGCGCAATGGCTACACCTTC
NA,TRBV11-2,TRBJ2-7,TRBD1,CASSPQGTGAYEQYF,TGTGCCAGCAGCCCCCAGGGGACAGGAGCCTACGAGCAGTACTTC
NA,TRBV27,TRBJ2-7,NA,CASSLIWQTGTVDEQYF,TGTGCCAGCAGTTTAATCTGGCAGACGGGAACGGTGGACGAGCAGTACTTC
NA,TRBV19,TRBJ1-3,NA,CASSMVGYSGNTIYF,TGTGCCAGTAGTATGGTGGGCTACTCTGGAAACACCATATATTTT
once,TRBV30,TRBJ2-3,TRBD1,CAWTPGQGADTQYF,TGTGCCTGGACCCCGGGACAGGGGGCAGATACGCAGTATTTT
NA,TRBV15,TRBJ2-5,TRBD1,CATSRDRSGGETQYF,TGTGCCACCAGCAGAGATCGGTCAGGGGGAGAGACCCAGTACTTC
NA,TRBV18,TRBJ2-5,TRBD2,CASSPKTSGHQETQYF,TGTGCCAGCTCACCAAAGACTAGCGGGCACCAAGAGACCCAGTACTTC
NA,TRBV5-1,TRBJ2-5,NA,CASSSRRRTETQYF,TGCGCCAGCAGCTCTAGGAGGAGAACGGAGACCCAGTACTTC
NA,TRBV14,TRBJ2-3,TRBD2,CASSQVSRGNTDTQYF,TGTGCCAGCAGCCAGGTGTCGCGGGGGAACACAGATACGCAGTATTTT
NA,TRBV6-1,TRBJ2-5,NA,CASLGVAQETQYF,TGTGCCAGCTTGGGTGTAGCCCAAGAGACCCAGTACTTC
NA,TRBV15,TRBJ2-5,NA,CATSRGVQETQYF,TGTGCCACCAGCAGGGGGGTCCAAGAGACCCAGTACTTC
NA,TRBV28,TRBJ1-2,NA,CASSSPEDREVYGYTF,TGTGCCAGCAGTTCCCCAGAGGACAGAGAAGTCTATGGCTACACCTTC
NA,TRBV15,TRBJ2-2,NA,CATSRDLGANTGELFF,TGTGCCACCAGCAGAGATCTGGGTGCGAACACCGGGGAGCTGTTTTTT
NA,TRBV2,TRBJ2-5,NA,CASRRGKETQYF,TGTGCCAGCCGGAGGGGAAAAGAGACCCAGTACTTC
NA,TRBV7-2,TRBJ2-5,TRBD2,CASSLERGLASQETQYF,TGTGCCAGCAGCCTTGAGCGCGGACTAGCGTCTCAAGAGACCCAGTACTTC
once,TRBV29-1,TRBJ2-3,TRBD1,CSVGQGITDTQYF,TGCAGCGTGGGACAGGGCATCACAGATACGCAGTATTTT
NA,TRBV28,TRBJ1-2,TRBD1,CASRPTGGLNYGYTF,TGTGCCAGCAGGCCTACAGGGGGCTTGAACTATGGCTACACCTTC
NA,TRBV29-1,TRBJ2-7,TRBD1,CSVAGTGGVEQYF,TGCAGCGTCGCCGGGACAGGGGGCGTCGAGCAGTACTTC
NA,TRBV11-3,TRBJ2-3,NA,CASSLEAGTDTQYF,TGTGCCAGCAGCTTAGAGGCAGGAACAGATACGCAGTATTTT
NA,TRBV4-2,TRBJ2-7,NA,CASSQGVSYEQYF,TGTGCCAGCAGCCAAGGGGTTAGCTACGAGCAGTACTTC
few,TRBV7-3,TRBJ1-2,NA,CASSLTGHGYTF,TGTGCCAGCAGCTTAACAGGGCATGGCTACACCTTC
NA,TRBV28,TRBJ2-1,TRBD2,CATGTSGDINEQFF,TGTGCCACCGGGACTAGCGGGGATATTAATGAGCAGTTCTTC
once,TRBV4-1,TRBJ2-5,NA,CASSLFVGETQYF,TGCGCCAGCAGCCTTTTTGTCGGAGAGACCCAGTACTTC
NA,TRBV7-2,TRBJ2-7,TRBD2,CASSLRSGGGSSYEQYF,TGTGCCAGCAGCCTGCGCTCCGGCGGGGGGAGCTCCTACGAGCAGTACTTC
NA,TRBV7-3,TRBJ1-1,NA,CASSATGDPGNTEAFF,TGTGCCAGCAGCGCCACAGGAGACCCGGGGAACACTGAAGCTTTCTTT
NA,TRBV2,TRBJ2-3,NA,CASYMNNADTQYF,TGTGCCAGCTATATGAATAACGCAGATACGCAGTATTTT
NA,TRBV29-1,TRBJ2-7,TRBD2,CSVEDPSGGPYEQYF,TGCAGCGTTGAAGATCCTAGCGGGGGTCCCTACGAGCAGTACTTC
NA,TRBV6-5,TRBJ1-5,TRBD1,CASSYRDTGVQPQHF,TGTGCCAGCAGTTACCGGGATACAGGGGTGCAGCCCCAGCATTTT
NA,TRBV5-1,TRBJ1-1,NA,CASSLVPGSSTEAFF,TGCGCCAGCAGCTTGGTACCGGGGAGTAGCACTGAAGCTTTCTTT
NA,TRBV19,TRBJ1-1,NA,CASRGWSTGYTEAFF,TGTGCCAGTAGGGGGTGGAGTACGGGTTACACTGAAGCTTTCTTT
once,TRBV29-1,TRBJ2-1,NA,CSVEVGAQGFF,TGCAGCGTTGAAGTTGGGGCGCAGGGGTTCTTC
few,TRBV11-1,TRBJ2-5,NA,CASSPEGGWGHF,TGTGCCAGCAGCCCGGAGGGTGGATGGGGGCACTTC
NA,TRBV11-2,TRBJ1-5,NA,CASSLRGAQPQHF,TGTGCCAGCAGCTTAAGAGGGGCTCAGCCCCAGCATTTT
once,TRBV28,TRBJ2-3,NA,CASRDREAGEDTQYF,TGTGCCAGCAGGGACAGGGAGGCGGGAGAAGATACGCAGTATTTT
NA,TRBV5-1,TRBJ2-3,NA,CASSLGDQTDTQYF,TGCGCCAGCAGCTTAGGGGACCAGACAGATACGCAGTATTTT
NA,TRBV2,TRBJ1-4,NA,CATQAYEKLFF,TGTGCCACCCAGGCCTATGAAAAACTGTTTTTT
NA,TRBV6-1,TRBJ2-5,NA,CASTGWEETQYF,TGTGCCAGCACAGGGTGGGAAGAGACCCAGTACTTC
NA,TRBV19,TRBJ1-5,NA,CASSMDHGAPYNQPQHF,TGTGCCAGTAGTATGGACCACGGGGCTCCTTATAATCAGCCCCAGCATTTT